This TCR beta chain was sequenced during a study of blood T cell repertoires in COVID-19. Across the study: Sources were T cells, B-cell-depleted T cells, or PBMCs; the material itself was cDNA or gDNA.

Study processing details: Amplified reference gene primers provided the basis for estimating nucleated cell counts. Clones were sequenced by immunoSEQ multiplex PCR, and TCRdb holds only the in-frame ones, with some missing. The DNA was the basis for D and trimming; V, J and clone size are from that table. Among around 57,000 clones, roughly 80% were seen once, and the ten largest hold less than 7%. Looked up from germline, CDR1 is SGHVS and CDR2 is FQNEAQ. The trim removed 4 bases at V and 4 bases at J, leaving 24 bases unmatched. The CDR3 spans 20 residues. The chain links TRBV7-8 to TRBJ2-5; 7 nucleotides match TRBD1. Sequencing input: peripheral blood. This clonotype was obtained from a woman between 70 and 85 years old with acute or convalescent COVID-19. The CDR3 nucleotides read TGTGCCAGCAGCTCGAGTTGGGCCACTCGAGGGGGCTGGAAAGGAGAGACCCAGTACTTC. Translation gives CASSSSWATRGGWKGETQYF.